This T cell receptor (beta chain) comes out of a study of T cell responses to AZD1222 COVID-19 vaccine (dated by TCRdb to the early 2020s). Context from the whole study: AZD1222 recipients whose second dose came at about 4 weeks and those whose second dose came at about 12 weeks were combined into one group, since spike-specific TCR depth and breadth did not differ between the two schedules. A total of over 230 trial participants underwent TCR sequencing, of whom 207 received two doses of AZD1222 and some 26 received two doses of the MenACWY control vaccine. Trial participants were enrolled by age into 18-55, 56-69 and 70-plus year subgroups, with roughly 150, 30 and 60 TCR-sequenced participants respectively. Overall study outcomes, separate from this receptor: The whole spike protein was spanned by vaccine-associated CD4 TCRs, and dominant responses were seen in regions 160-218 and 743-854. In the small 56-69-year group, the increase in depth fell short of significance, most likely because of low power. Conclusions about previously exposed vaccinees were limited because only a handful of AZD1222 recipients were SARS-CoV-2 seropositive at baseline. After two AZD1222 doses, both the breadth and the depth of spike-specific TCRs were significantly higher than at day 0 and than in MenACWY recipients. Participants were mostly white British and included more females than males, and it was suggested by the authors that clonal diversity may have been underestimated. Reportedly, almost half of the unique spike-specific TCRs recognized epitopes lying outside the regions that are mutated in the B.1.351 and B.1.1.7 variants. No day 14 peak-response samples were available, so repertoires were characterized only after the peak T cell response.

About this clone: The antigen this receptor binds is unknown. No qualities accompany the bases; no much larger clone lies one base away.

The CDR3 regions of human TCRbeta chains were analyzed by immunosequencing. Under the source paper's analysis protocol: TCRs in the repertoires were matched against a reference library of SARS-CoV-2-specific TCRs that had been generated with the MIRA antigen-specificity platform. Breadth was defined as the fraction of unique TCRs that were SARS-CoV-2-associated. Depth was defined as the fraction of total T cells that were SARS-CoV-2-associated. Using the MIRA data, every spike-specific TCR was mapped to the spike region that the TCR reacted to and assigned to either a CD4 or a CD8 class. Log10-transformed breadth and depth values were compared by one-way ANOVA with Sidak's multiple comparisons tests. TCRdb took this table from immuneACCESS and kept in-frame rearrangements with V and J called. Such tables lack part of the clones; where checked against another copy, unresolved V genes explain under half of the gap, and the rest is unexplained. V and J calls and clone size come straight from that table; D and trimming were deduced from the DNA. The sample data list around 110,000 clones, and 89% of these were observed just once. Around 6.7% of the sample goes to the ten largest clones.

Read against the paper, the sample's time point label means: baseline before first vaccination. Vaccinee samples were obtained from the UK trials COV001 and COV002, which included a single-blind randomized controlled phase 2/3 trial of AZD1222 (ChAdOx1 nCoV-19) in healthy adults. Trial participant PBMC samples were collected at day 0 and day 28 after the second dose for TCRbeta chain sequencing. This specimen was peripheral blood, taken on day 0 of AZD1222 vaccination. The origin of this receptor is an adult in good health.

The CDR3 amino acid sequence is: CATSDPGQGDQPQHF. The DNA sequence follows: TGTGCCACCAGTGATCCCGGACAGGGGGATCAGCCCCAGCATTTT. Recombination joined TRBV24-1 with TRBJ1-5; 10 nucleotides in the junction match TRBD1. The germline V end is reduced by 3 bases and the J end by 5 bases; junction bases left unmatched: 3. The CDR3 runs 15 residues from the cysteine to the phenylalanine. The read is trimmed to its CDR3 DNA, 45 bases read in frame from base 1. Taken from the germline V gene, the CDR1 and CDR2 loops are KGHDR and SFDVKD.